Presented here are 6 T cell receptor beta chains from one specimen sequenced in a study of a mutant IDH1 vaccine in newly diagnosed glioma. For these TCRs, the target antigens are not known. Time point denoted: week 5, during vaccination. Vaccine doses each comprised 300 ug of mutant IDH1 20-mer peptide, with topical imiquimod. The repertoire was sequenced with immunoSEQ multiplex PCR; TCRdb's copy has only in-frame clones and lacks some. The table has some 55,000 clones, 85% to 90% seen once; the top ten hold about 4.6%. The sample was PBMCs, taken from a glioma patient whose treatment included an IDH1 peptide vaccine. Receptor source: a middle-aged woman with glioma.

This chain uses TRBV5-4 with TRBJ2-1; D gene unclear. Germline-derived CDR1 and CDR2 are SGHNT and YYREEE (reference sequence). Trimming removed 3 bases at V and 10 bases at J, with 8 bases between. The CDR3 spans 11 residues. The CDR3 protein is CASSSTREQFF. DNA for the CDR3: TGTGCCAGCAGCTCTACCCGAGAGCAGTTCTTC. Combining the CDR3 with reference TRBV5-4 and TRBJ2-1 gives the whole variable domain ETGVTQSPTHLIKTRGQQVTLRCSSQSGHNTVSWYQQALGQGPQFIFQYYREEENGRGNFPPRFSGLQFPNYSSELNVNALELDDSALYLCASSSTREQFFGPGTRLTVL.

The chain is built from TRBV10-3 and TRBJ2-6, with D hard to call. Germline loops: CDR1 ENHRY, CDR2 SYGVKD. The CDR3 totals 13 residues. Trimming took off 6 bases at V and 2 bases at J, with 5 bases between the two ends. The CDR3 here is CAIRSTGANVLTF. DNA for the CDR3: TGTGCCATCAGGAGTACTGGGGCCAACGTCCTGACTTTC.

CDR3: CASSYYRDTEAFF. The CDR3 DNA sequence: TGTGCCAGCAGTTATTATCGGGACACTGAAGCTTTCTTT. The genes are TRBV6-6 and TRBJ1-1; unclear D gene. The CDR3 is 13 amino acids. The germline gives CDR1 MNHNY, CDR2 SVGAGI (reference sequence). Trimming left V 3 bases short and J 3 bases short, with 8 bases between.

This rearrangement joins TRBV4-1 to TRBJ2-6; 7 bases line up with TRBD1. There are 18 residues in the CDR3. V lost 8 bases and J lost 0; bases outside the gene matches: 13. The germline V gene has CDR1 MGHRA and CDR2 YSYEKL. The CDR3 protein is CASPETGTDSSGANVLTF. CDR3 DNA sequence: TGCGCCAGCCCCGAAACCGGGACAGACTCCTCTGGGGCCAACGTCCTGACTTTC.

V usage is TRBV5-1 and J usage is TRBJ1-1; weak D call: TRBD1 (6 bases). Germline V CDR1 and CDR2: SGHRS, YFSETQ. The CDR3 is 16 amino acids. V was pared by 4 bases and J by 1 base, with 17 bases between. CDR3 nucleotides: TGCGCCAGCAGCACTATGGGACACTTCACGAACACTGAAGCTTTCTTT. The encoded protein is CASSTMGHFTNTEAFF.

This chain uses TRBV7-2 with TRBJ2-7, with D perhaps matching TRBD2 (5 bases). Trimming took off 6 bases at V and 0 bases at J, with 12 bases between the two ends. Looked up from germline, CDR1 is SGHTA and CDR2 is FQGNSA. The CDR3 totals 14 residues. CDR3 protein: CASRTGMSSYEQYF. The DNA for the CDR3 is TGTGCCAGCAGAACCGGGATGTCCTCCTACGAGCAGTACTTC.